Listed below are T cell receptor beta chains from one sample, sequenced in a study of blood T cells in healthy people across ages. TCRdb called the 5' RACE reads again in MiXCR, with one record for every CDR3 protein. The sample lists about 940,000 distinct CDR3 sequences, around 46% occurring once. The material sequenced was blood. These receptors came from a man in his thirties or forties in good health. CDR3s include the opening cysteine and the closing phenylalanine or tryptophan.

TRBV27	CASSRRQGPPTDTQYF
TRBV6-2/TRBV6-3	CASSYSGELVGTQYF
TRBV6-1	CASSEGGHSTYGYTF
TRBV5-5	CASTLQGSSEKLFF
TRBV20-1	CSARRTSGKAYEQYF
TRBV29-1	CSVPPGQGNYGYTF
TRBV5-1	CASSLEFGGYEQYF
TRBV5-1	CASSWKRGANTDTQYF
TRBV7-2	CASSHRWGGTEAFF
TRBV7-9	CASSALTVNQPQHF
TRBV9	CASSANFPGELFF
TRBV29-1	CSVGSPLRDTEAFF
TRBV12-3/TRBV12-4	CASSLTGGHNEQFF
TRBV28	CASRQQSYEQYF
TRBV7-9	CASSPEVWTGDYEQYF
TRBV24-1	CATSELDTQYF
TRBV7-2	CASARDRANYGYTF
TRBV12-3/TRBV12-4	CASRPQTGADTQYF
TRBV5-1	CASSLAAGARNTEAFF
TRBV6-1	CASRGESSYNSPLHF
TRBV30	CAWSGEPYEQYF
TRBV20-1	CSARGLGHDTF
TRBV4-3	CASSQLARGGQETQYF
TRBV6-5	CASFNTEAFF
TRBV28	CASSGGAAYPYEQYF
TRBV24-1	CATSGWGGNNEQFF
TRBV4-2	CASSRPAGGTYNEQFF